The 2 T cell receptor beta chains below were found in one sample sequenced in a study of shared clonotypes between healthy human individuals. Profiling relied on immunoSEQ multiplex PCR, and the TCRdb table lists in-frame clones only, not all of them. The data hold 450,000 to 500,000 clones, with more than 65% observed a single time. The sequencing input was PBMCs. All receptors derive from a woman in her thirties or forties in good health. Some clones in this sample may be carry-over from other donors' samples.

The V and J genes are TRBV5-1 and TRBJ2-3; 9 nucleotides match TRBD1. This CDR3 is 16 amino acids long. CDR1 is SGHRS, CDR2 YFSETQ, per germline. V was clipped by 4 bases and J by 6 bases; unmatched bases: 12. The CDR3 protein is CASSLTGGQGWDTQYF. Written as DNA, the CDR3 is TGCGCCAGCAGCCTGACGGGGGGACAGGGATGGGATACGCAGTATTTT.

This clone was seen a few times. The junction departs from the called germline gene at one end, perhaps through a read error. The chain is built from TRBV5-1 and TRBJ2-5, with 8 bases that match TRBD2. This CDR3 is built from 14 residues. Germline lookup yields CDR1 SGHRS and CDR2 YFSETQ. CDR3 DNA: TGCGCCAGCAGGTTGGGTAGCGGGACAGAGACCCAGTACTTC. This codes for CASRLGSGTETQYF.